A selection of T cell receptor beta chains follows, all from one sample in a study of blood T cell repertoires in COVID-19. Assay: immunoSEQ multiplex PCR; the TCRdb copy retains only in-frame clones and omits some. This sample has roughly 320,000 clones, with about nine tenths found just once. Specimen: peripheral blood. These receptors were taken from a woman aged 25 to 39 with COVID-19, enrolled during active disease. Both conserved end residues are part of each CDR3. A D gene is named only where the DNA matches it firmly. Size is stated for part of the rows, as once, few or many counts, or as a class when the clone is expanded.

abundance | j_gene | v_gene | d_gene | CDR3nt | CDR3aa
. | TRBJ1-6 | TRBV15 | TRBD1 | TGTGCCACCAGCAGCGGGACAGAATATAATTCACCCCTCCACTTT | CATSSGTEYNSPLHF
. | TRBJ1-1 | TRBV5-1 | . | TGCGCCAGCAGCTCCACGCAGGGAGGTGCCCTCGCTTTCTTT | CASSSTQGGALAFF
. | TRBJ2-3 | TRBV5-1 | TRBD1 | TGCGCCAGCAGCCTGCAGGGGGCCACAGATACGCAGTATTTT | CASSLQGATDTQYF
. | TRBJ1-1 | TRBV7-9 | . | TGTGCCAGCAGCTTATATCAGGGTCGCACTGAAGCTTTCTTT | CASSLYQGRTEAFF
once | TRBJ2-2 | TRBV19 | . | TGTGCCATGGGGCAGGGAAGTATGGGGGAGCTGTTTTTT | CAMGQGSMGELFF
. | TRBJ1-4 | TRBV3-1/TRBV3-2 | TRBD1 | TGTGCCAGCAGCCGGACAGGGATGAAACTGTTTTTT | CASSRTGMKLFF
. | TRBJ1-1 | TRBV28 | . | TGTGCCAGCAGTTCCGGGGGTCCCCTCCCTGAAGCTTTCTTT | CASSSGGPLPEAFF
. | TRBJ1-2 | TRBV5-6 | TRBD1 | TGTGCCAGCAGCCCGTTCGGACAGGGGGCGGGAGGCTACACCTTC | CASSPFGQGAGGYTF
. | TRBJ1-6 | TRBV25-1 | . | TGTGCCAGCAGTGAAGTCCGCAGTTCACCCCTCCACTTT | CASSEVRSSPLHF
. | TRBJ2-1 | TRBV3-1/TRBV3-2 | TRBD2 | TGTGCCAGCAGCCAAGATCGGCCTAGCGGGGGGTTCTACAATGAGCAGTTCTTC | CASSQDRPSGGFYNEQFF
. | TRBJ1-4 | TRBV13 | TRBD1 | TGTGCCAGCAGCGAAAAAGGGACAGGGATTAATGAAAAACTGTTTTTT | CASSEKGTGINEKLFF
. | TRBJ2-2 | TRBV7-9 | . | TGTGCCAGCAGCTTAGGGACGGACTTCGCCGGGGAGCTGTTTTTT | CASSLGTDFAGELFF
. | TRBJ2-2 | TRBV3-1/TRBV3-2 | TRBD1 | TGTGCCAGTTCCAACAGGGGGCGGAACGGGGAGCTGTTTTTT | CASSNRGRNGELFF
once | TRBJ2-3 | TRBV2 | . | TGTGCCAGCAGCCTGACTACAGGGTTGAGCACAGATACGCAGTATTTT | CASSLTTGLSTDTQYF
. | TRBJ2-7 | TRBV7-2 | TRBD1 | TGTGCCAGCAGCTTAACAGGGGTCCACGAGCAGTACTTC | CASSLTGVHEQYF
. | TRBJ2-5 | TRBV24-1 | . | TGTGCCACCAGTAAGGTCGCGGGGGAGACCCAGTACTTC | CATSKVAGETQYF
. | TRBJ2-2 | TRBV15 | . | TGTGCCACCCCCGTACTACAGGGAGTGAACACCGGGGAGCTGTTTTTT | CATPVLQGVNTGELFF
. | TRBJ1-6 | TRBV6-6 | . | TGTGCCAGCAGTTACTCCGGGGTGGCCTATAATTCACCCCTCCACTTT | CASSYSGVAYNSPLHF
. | TRBJ2-3 | TRBV12-3/TRBV12-4 | . | TGTGCCAGCAGTTTGGGAGCCCCAGATACGCAGTATTTT | CASSLGAPDTQYF
. | TRBJ1-2 | TRBV30 | . | TGTGCCTGCACTGACAGGAACAACTATGGCTACACCTTC | CACTDRNNYGYTF
. | TRBJ2-1 | TRBV7-9 | . | TGTGCCAGCAGCTCCTCCCAGTCCTATGAGCAGTTCTTC | CASSSSQSYEQFF
. | TRBJ1-1 | TRBV4-1 | TRBD1 | TGCGCCAGCAGCCAAGTACGGCAGGGGGCGAAGTCCACTGAAGCTTTCTTT | CASSQVRQGAKSTEAFF
. | TRBJ1-5 | TRBV24-1 | TRBD1 | TGTGCCACCAGCCCGACAGGGAGTAGCAATCAGCCCCAGCATTTT | CATSPTGSSNQPQHF
. | TRBJ2-3 | TRBV27 | TRBD1 | TGTGCCAGCAGTTTAGGGGGACAGGGAAGGGCAGATACGCAGTATTTT | CASSLGGQGRADTQYF
. | TRBJ1-1 | TRBV18 | . | TGTGCCAGCTCACCACCCTTGAGCTCGGACACTGAAGCTTTCTTT | CASSPPLSSDTEAFF
. | TRBJ2-1 | TRBV11-3 | . | TGTGCCAGCAGCCAAAGAGGGGGGGACAATGAGCAGTTCTTC | CASSQRGGDNEQFF
. | TRBJ1-2 | TRBV12-3/TRBV12-4 | . | TGTGCCAGCAGTTCTTGGACAAGGTCCTACACCTTC | CASSSWTRSYTF
. | TRBJ1-6 | TRBV27 | TRBD1 | TGTGCCAGCAGGACAGGGCAATCACCCCTCCACTTT | CASRTGQSPLHF
. | TRBJ2-5 | TRBV7-7 | TRBD2 | TGTGCCAGCAGCTTAGGGCTAGCGGGGGGCCTAGGGACCCAGTACTTC | CASSLGLAGGLGTQYF
. | TRBJ2-3 | TRBV5-8 | . | TGTGCCAGCAGCCCGCAAACGGGACTTAGCACAGATACGCAGTATTTT | CASSPQTGLSTDTQYF
. | TRBJ2-3 | TRBV19 | TRBD2 | TGTGCCAGTAGTAGGGGTCCCCCTAGCGGGGGCACAGATACGCAGTATTTT | CASSRGPPSGGTDTQYF
. | TRBJ1-2 | TRBV18 | TRBD1 | TGTGCCAGCTCACCATACTCTGGGACAGGGGAAGGCTACACCTTC | CASSPYSGTGEGYTF
many | TRBJ2-4 | TRBV7-2 | TRBD2 | TGTGCCAGCAGCTTAGTGGAGCGGGGGGGCGGCATTCAGTACTTC | CASSLVERGGGIQYF
. | TRBJ2-2 | TRBV4-2 | TRBD2 | TGTGCCAGCAGCCAAGATTTCGGGGGGGCTCGGGCCGGGGAGCTGTTTTTT | CASSQDFGGARAGELFF
. | TRBJ1-1 | TRBV20-1 | . | TGCAGTGCTAGTGGGAGACAGGCAATGGGGCACACTGAAGCTTTCTTT | CSASGRQAMGHTEAFF
. | TRBJ1-5 | TRBV3-1/TRBV3-2 | . | TGTGCCAGCAGCCAAGAGTTGCAACTTAGTAGTCAGCCCCAGCATTTT | CASSQELQLSSQPQHF
. | TRBJ1-5 | TRBV9 | TRBD1 | TGTGCCAGCAGCGCCGGACAGGGTCATCAGCCCCAGCATTTT | CASSAGQGHQPQHF
. | TRBJ2-3 | TRBV27 | TRBD1 | TGTGCCAGCAGTTTCTGGACAGGGGGCGTCAATAAGCCAGATACGCAGTATTTT | CASSFWTGGVNKPDTQYF
. | TRBJ1-3 | TRBV5-4 | . | TGTGCCAGCAGCCCCCAGGGGTTGAACTCTGGAAACACCATATATTTT | CASSPQGLNSGNTIYF
once | TRBJ2-1 | TRBV4-3 | . | TGCGCCAGCAGCCAAGTGTTACAAAACAATGAGCAGTTCTTC | CASSQVLQNNEQFF